The rows below give T cell receptor beta chains drawn from one sample of a study of cytotoxic CD8 clonotypes in ibrutinib-treated CLL. Measured with immunoSEQ multiplex PCR; TCRdb has only the in-frame clones, and not every one. The sample lists approximately 320,000 clones; roughly 70% were seen once. The sequences come from PBMCs, collected after 36 months of ibrutinib treatment. All receptors come from a human donor with chronic lymphocytic leukemia. The CDR3 runs from the conserved cysteine through the conserved F or W. A D gene is named only where the DNA matches it firmly. Some rows have no size entry. The others give once, few or many, or a class for an expanded clone.

d_call j_call clone_size v_call cdr3_nt cdr3_aa
. TRBJ2-7 . TRBV11-2 TGTGCCAGCAGCGGACTTCCCTACGAGCAGTACTTC CASSGLPYEQYF
TRBD1 TRBJ2-3 few TRBV27 TGTGCCAGCAGTCGACGACAGGGAAGGGTAATCACAGATACGCAGTATTTT CASSRRQGRVITDTQYF
. TRBJ2-7 . TRBV28 TGTGCCAGCAGTCCTCGTCGGGTTTATCTCTTCGAGCAGTACTTC CASSPRRVYLFEQYF
. TRBJ2-7 once TRBV2 TGTGCCAGCAGTGAATTTGGAGGGGTGAGGTACGAGCAGTACTTC CASSEFGGVRYEQYF
TRBD2 TRBJ2-1 . TRBV29-1 TGCAGCGCCGAAGCGGGAGACCACTACAATGAGCAGTTCTTC CSAEAGDHYNEQFF
TRBD1 TRBJ2-2 . TRBV27 TGTGCCAGCAGCACTACCGGGACAGGGAACACCGGGGAGCTGTTTTTT CASSTTGTGNTGELFF
. TRBJ2-5 . TRBV7-9 TGTGCCAGCAGCTTAATAGTCTCGGGGTACCAAGAGACCCAGTACTTC CASSLIVSGYQETQYF
. TRBJ2-3 . TRBV2 TGTGCCAGCAGTTTTCCAGGGCTAGATACGCAGTATTTT CASSFPGLDTQYF
TRBD1 TRBJ1-2 once TRBV28 TGTGCCAGCAGTTCCCTGGGCAGGGGGCGCGGTGGCTACACCTTC CASSSLGRGRGGYTF
. TRBJ1-1 . TRBV7-2 TGTGCCAGCAGCTTAGCGAGGAAGACTGAAGCTTTCTTT CASSLARKTEAFF
TRBD2 TRBJ2-7 . TRBV7-3 TGTGCCAGCAGCTTAGCAGCGGGAGGCCACGAGCAGTACTTC CASSLAAGGHEQYF
TRBD1 TRBJ1-4 . TRBV2 TGTGCCAGCAAAATACCCGGGACAGTAACTTCCAATGAAAAACTGTTTTTT CASKIPGTVTSNEKLFF
. TRBJ1-1 . TRBV19 TGTGCCGCCAAATTACAGGGAGGGAACACTGAAGCTTTCTTT CAAKLQGGNTEAFF
. TRBJ2-3 . TRBV20-1 TGCAGTGCTAGAGGACTGGATACGCAGTATTTT CSARGLDTQYF
. TRBJ2-7 . TRBV6-5 TGTGTAGTCGGGGACATCTACGAGCAGTACTTC CVVGDIYEQYF
TRBD2 TRBJ2-7 . TRBV10-1 TGCGCCAGCAGTGAGGTGGCTAGCGGGAGTTACGAGCAGTACTTC CASSEVASGSYEQYF
. TRBJ1-1 . TRBV11-2 TGTGCCAGCAGCCCCGGGGGGGTCATTGAAGCTTTCTTT CASSPGGVIEAFF